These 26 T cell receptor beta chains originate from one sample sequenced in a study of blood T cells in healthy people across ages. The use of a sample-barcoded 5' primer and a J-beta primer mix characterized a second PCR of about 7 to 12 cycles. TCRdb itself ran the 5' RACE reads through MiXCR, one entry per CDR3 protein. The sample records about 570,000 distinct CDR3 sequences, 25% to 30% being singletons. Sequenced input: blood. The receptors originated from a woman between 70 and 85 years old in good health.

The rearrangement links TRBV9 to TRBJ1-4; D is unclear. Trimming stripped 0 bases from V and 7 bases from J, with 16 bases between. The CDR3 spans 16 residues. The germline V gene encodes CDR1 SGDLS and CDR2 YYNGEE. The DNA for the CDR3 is TGTGCCAGCAGCGTAGATGGAGGGAGCTCTCCTGAAAAACTGTTTTTT. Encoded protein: CASSVDGGSSPEKLFF.

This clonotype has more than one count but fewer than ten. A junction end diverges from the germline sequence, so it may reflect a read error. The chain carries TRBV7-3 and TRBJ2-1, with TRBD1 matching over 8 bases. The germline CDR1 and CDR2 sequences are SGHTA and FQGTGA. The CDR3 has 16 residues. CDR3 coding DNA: TGTGCCAGCAGCCTCCATGCAGGGGGCCCTCAAGAGACCCGGTACTTC. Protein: CASSLHAGGPQETRYF.

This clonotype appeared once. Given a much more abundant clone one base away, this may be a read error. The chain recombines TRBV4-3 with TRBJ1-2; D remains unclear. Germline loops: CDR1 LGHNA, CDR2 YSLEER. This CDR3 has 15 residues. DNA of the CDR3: TGCGCCAGCAGCCAAGATCCGGCAGGCGACTATGGCTACGCCTTC. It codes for CASSQDPAGDYGYAF.

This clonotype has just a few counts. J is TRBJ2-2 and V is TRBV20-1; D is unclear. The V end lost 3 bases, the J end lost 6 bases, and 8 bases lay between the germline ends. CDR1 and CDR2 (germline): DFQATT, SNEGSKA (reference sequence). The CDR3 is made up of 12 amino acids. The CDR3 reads CSASPVAGELFF. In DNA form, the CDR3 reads TGCAGTGCTAGCCCTGTCGCCGGGGAGCTGTTTTTT.

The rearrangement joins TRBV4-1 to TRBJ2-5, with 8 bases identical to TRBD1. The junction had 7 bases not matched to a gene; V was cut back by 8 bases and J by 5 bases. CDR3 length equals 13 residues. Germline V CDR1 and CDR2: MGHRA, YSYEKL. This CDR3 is CASSRGLYETQYF. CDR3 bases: TGCGCCAGCTCCAGGGGGCTTTATGAGACCCAGTACTTC.

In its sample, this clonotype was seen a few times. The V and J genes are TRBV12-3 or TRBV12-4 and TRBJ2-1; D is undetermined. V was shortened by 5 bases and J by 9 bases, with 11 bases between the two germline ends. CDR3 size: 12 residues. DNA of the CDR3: TGTGCCAGCAGTCCGTACGGGCGTGAGCAGTTCTTC. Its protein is CASSPYGREQFF.

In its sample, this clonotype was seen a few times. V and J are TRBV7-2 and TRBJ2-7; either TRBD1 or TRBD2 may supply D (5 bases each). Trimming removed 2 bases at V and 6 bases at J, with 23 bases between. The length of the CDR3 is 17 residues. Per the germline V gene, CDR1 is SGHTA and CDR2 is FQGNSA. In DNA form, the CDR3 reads TGTGCCAGCAGCTTAATCGGGGCCTCCCCTAGGGATCGCGAGCAGTACTTC. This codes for CASSLIGASPRDREQYF.

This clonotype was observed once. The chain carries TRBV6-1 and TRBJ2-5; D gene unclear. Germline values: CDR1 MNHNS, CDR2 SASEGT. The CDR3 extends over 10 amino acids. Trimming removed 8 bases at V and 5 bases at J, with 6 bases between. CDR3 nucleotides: TGTGCCAGCTATGAGGAGACCCAGTACTTC. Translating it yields CASYEETQYF.

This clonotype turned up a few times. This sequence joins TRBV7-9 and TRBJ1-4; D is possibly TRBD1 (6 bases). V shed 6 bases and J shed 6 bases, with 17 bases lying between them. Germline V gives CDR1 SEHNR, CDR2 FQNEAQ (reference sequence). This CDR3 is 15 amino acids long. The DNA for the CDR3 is TGTGCCAGCAGGCTCACCGGGGGGGCTCATGAAAAACTGTTTTTT. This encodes CASRLTGGAHEKLFF.

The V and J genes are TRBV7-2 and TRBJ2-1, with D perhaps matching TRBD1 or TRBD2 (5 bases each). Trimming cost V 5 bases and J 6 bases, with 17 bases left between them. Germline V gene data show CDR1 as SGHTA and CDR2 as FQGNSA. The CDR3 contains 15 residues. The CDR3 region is CASSLRVGLSNEQFF. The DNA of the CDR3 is TGTGCCAGCAGCCTCAGGGTTGGACTGAGCAATGAGCAGTTCTTC. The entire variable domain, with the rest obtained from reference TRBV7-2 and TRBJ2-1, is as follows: GAGVSQSPSNKVTEKGKDVELRCDPISGHTALYWYRQSLGQGLEFLIYFQGNSAPDKSGLPSDRFSAERTGGSVSTLTIQRTQQEDSAVYLCASSLRVGLSNEQFFGPGTRLTVL.

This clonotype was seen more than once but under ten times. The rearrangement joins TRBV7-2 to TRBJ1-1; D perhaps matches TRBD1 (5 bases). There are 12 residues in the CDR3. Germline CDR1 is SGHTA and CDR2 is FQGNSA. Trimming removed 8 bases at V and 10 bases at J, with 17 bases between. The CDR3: CASVPGLAGAFF. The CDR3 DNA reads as TGTGCCAGCGTTCCGGGGCTTGCTGGAGCTTTCTTT.

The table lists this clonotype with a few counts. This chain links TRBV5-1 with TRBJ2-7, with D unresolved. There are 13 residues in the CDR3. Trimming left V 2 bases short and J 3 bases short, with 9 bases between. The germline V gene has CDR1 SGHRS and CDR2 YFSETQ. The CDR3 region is CASSFLDGYEQYF. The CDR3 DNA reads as TGCGCCAGCAGCTTCCTTGATGGCTACGAGCAGTACTTC.

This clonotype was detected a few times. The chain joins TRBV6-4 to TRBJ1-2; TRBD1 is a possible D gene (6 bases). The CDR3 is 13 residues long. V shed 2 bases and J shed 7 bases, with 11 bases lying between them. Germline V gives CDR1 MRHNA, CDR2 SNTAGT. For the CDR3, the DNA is TGTGCCAGCAGTGACCAGGGGCTGGGTGGCTACACCTTC. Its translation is CASSDQGLGGYTF.

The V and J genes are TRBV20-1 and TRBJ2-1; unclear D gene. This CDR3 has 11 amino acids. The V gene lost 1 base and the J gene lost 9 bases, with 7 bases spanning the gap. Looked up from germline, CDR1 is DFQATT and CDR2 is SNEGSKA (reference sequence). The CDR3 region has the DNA TGCAGTGCTAGAGTGGTGGCTGAGCAGTTCTTC. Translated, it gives CSARVVAEQFF.

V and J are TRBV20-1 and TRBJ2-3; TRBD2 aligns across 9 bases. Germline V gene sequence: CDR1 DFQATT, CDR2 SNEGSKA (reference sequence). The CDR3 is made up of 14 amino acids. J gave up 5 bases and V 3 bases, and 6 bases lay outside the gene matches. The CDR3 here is CSASLAGRIDTQYF. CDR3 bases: TGCAGTGCTAGTCTAGCGGGGAGAATAGATACGCAGTATTTT.

DNA for the CDR3: TGCGCCAGCAGCCCACTGGGGATCGGGACCCAGTACTTC. It translates to CASSPLGIGTQYF. This sequence joins TRBV5-1 and TRBJ2-5, with D uncertain. The CDR3 loop spans 13 amino acids. Germline values: CDR1 SGHRS, CDR2 YFSETQ. The ends were cut back, 4 bases at V and 7 bases at J, with 14 bases in the middle. The full variable domain, in which reference TRBV5-1 and TRBJ2-5 provide the parts outside the CDR3, is KAGVTQTPRYLIKTRGQQVTLSCSPISGHRSVSWYQQTPGQGLQFLFEYFSETQRNKGNFPGRFSGRQFSNSRSEMNVSTLELGDSALYLCASSPLGIGTQYFGPGTRLLVL.

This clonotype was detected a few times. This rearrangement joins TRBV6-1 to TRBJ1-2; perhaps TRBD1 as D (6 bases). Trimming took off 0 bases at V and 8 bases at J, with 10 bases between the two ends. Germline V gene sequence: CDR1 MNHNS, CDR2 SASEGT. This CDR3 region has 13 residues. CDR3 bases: TGTGCCAGCAGTGAAGCGAGCAGGGGCGGCTACACCTTC. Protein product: CASSEASRGGYTF.

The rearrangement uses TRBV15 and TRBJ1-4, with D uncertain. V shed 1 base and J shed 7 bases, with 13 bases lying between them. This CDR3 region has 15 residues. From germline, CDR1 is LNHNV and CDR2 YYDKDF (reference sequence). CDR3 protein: CATSRALLSGEKLFF. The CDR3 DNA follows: TGTGCCACCAGCAGAGCCCTCCTTTCGGGTGAAAAACTGTTTTTT.

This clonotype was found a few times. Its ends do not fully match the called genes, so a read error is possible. CDR3 DNA: TGCGCCAGCAGCTTACCGGGACAGGGGAATTCACCCCTCCACTTT. It codes for CASSLPGQGNSPLHF. The chain carries TRBV7-9 and TRBJ1-6; 10 bases line up with TRBD1. Germline-derived CDR1 and CDR2 are SEHNR and FQNEAQ (reference sequence). This CDR3 spans 15 amino acids.

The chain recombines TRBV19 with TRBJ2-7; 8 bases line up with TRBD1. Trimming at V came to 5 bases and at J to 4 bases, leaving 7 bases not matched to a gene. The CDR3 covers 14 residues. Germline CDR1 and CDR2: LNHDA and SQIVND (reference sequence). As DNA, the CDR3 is TGTGCCAGTAGTGACAGGGGATTACCTTACGAGCAGTACTTC. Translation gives CASSDRGLPYEQYF.

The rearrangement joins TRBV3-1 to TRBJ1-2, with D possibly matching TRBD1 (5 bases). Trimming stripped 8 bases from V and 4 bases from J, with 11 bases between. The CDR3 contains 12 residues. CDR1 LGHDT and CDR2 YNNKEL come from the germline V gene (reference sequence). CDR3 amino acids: CASGAGGYGYTF. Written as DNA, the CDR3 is TGTGCCAGCGGGGCCGGGGGCTATGGCTACACCTTC.

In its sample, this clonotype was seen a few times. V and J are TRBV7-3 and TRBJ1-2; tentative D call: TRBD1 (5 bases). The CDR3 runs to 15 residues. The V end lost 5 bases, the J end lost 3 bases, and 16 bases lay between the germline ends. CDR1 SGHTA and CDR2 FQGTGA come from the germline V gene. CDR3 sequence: CASSPRGAQDYGYTF. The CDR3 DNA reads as TGTGCCAGCAGCCCCCGAGGGGCGCAGGACTATGGCTACACCTTC.

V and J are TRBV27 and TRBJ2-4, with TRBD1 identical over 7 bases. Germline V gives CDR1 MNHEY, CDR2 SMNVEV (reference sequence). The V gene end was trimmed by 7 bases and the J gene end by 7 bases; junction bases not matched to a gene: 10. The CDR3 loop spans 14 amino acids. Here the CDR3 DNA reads TGTGCCAGCACAAGGACAGGCGCCCTTAACATTCAGTACTTC. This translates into CASTRTGALNIQYF.

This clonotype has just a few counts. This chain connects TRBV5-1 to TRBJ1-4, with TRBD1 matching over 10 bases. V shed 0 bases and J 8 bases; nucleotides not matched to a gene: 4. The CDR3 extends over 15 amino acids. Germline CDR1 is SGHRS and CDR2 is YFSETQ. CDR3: CASSLDGTGVEKLFF. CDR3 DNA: TGCGCCAGCAGCTTGGATGGGACAGGGGTGGAAAAACTGTTTTTT. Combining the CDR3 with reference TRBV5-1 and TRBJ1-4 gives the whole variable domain KAGVTQTPRYLIKTRGQQVTLSCSPISGHRSVSWYQQTPGQGLQFLFEYFSETQRNKGNFPGRFSGRQFSNSRSEMNVSTLELGDSALYLCASSLDGTGVEKLFFGSGTQLSVL.

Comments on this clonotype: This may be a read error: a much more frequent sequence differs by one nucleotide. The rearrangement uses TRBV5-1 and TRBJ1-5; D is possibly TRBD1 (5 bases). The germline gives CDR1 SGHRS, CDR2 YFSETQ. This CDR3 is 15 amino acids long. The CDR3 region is CVSSLTSGTTQPQHF. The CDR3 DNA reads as TGCGTCAGCAGCTTGACATCCGGGACGACTCAGCCCCAGCATTTT.

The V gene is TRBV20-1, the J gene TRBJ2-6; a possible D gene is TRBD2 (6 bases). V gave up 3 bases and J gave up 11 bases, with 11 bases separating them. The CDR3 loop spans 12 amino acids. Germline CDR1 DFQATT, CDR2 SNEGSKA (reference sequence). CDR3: CSASKGGDVLTF. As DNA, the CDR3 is TGCAGTGCTAGTAAGGGAGGAGACGTCCTGACTTTC.